The subject of this entry is one TCR beta chain. The CDR3 spans 13 residues. Germline V gene sequence: CDR1 MNHEY, CDR2 SVGAGI. V lost 1 base to trimming and J lost 6 bases, with 9 bases between them. The data are from a study of healthy donors' naive CD4 and CD8 T cells. Each TCR library used around 500 ng of total RNA and a linear amplification protocol. A single record per CDR3 protein comes from TCRdb applying MiXCR to the reads. Among 150,000 to 200,000 distinct CDR3 sequences listed, about 70% were seen once. The chain has TRBV6-5 and TRBJ1-2, with D unresolved. Material: naive CD4+ and CD8+ T cells sorted from blood, pooled from several donors. This clonotype was sampled from a pool of human donors in good health; the sample pools cells from several healthy donors. The DNA of the CDR3 is TGTGCCAGCAGTTACTTGGACGGCGATGGCTACACCTTC. Translating it yields CASSYLDGDGYTF.